Listed below are T cell receptor beta chains from one sample, sequenced in a study of blood T cell repertoires in COVID-19. The method was immunoSEQ multiplex PCR; TCRdb's version includes in-frame clones alone and lacks a portion of them. The sample has around 320,000 clones, more than 90% seen once. Sequenced material: PBMCs or T cells enriched from blood (not recorded which). Receptor source: a woman aged 30 to 39 who had been exposed to COVID-19. CDR3s include the opening cysteine and the closing phenylalanine or tryptophan. The D gene is left open where the match is weak. The listing skips clone size in some rows; elsewhere it reads once, few, many or a size class.

J gene | D gene | CDR3 length | V gene | clone size | CDR3 DNA | CDR3 protein
TRBJ1-1 | . | 15 | TRBV7-9 | . | TGTGCCAGCAGCTTAGCGACTCACCGGGACACTGAAGCTTTCTTT | CASSLATHRDTEAFF
TRBJ2-5 | TRBD1 | 14 | TRBV9 | . | TGTGCCAGCAGCCCCGGACAGGGCGGGGAGACCCAGTACTTC | CASSPGQGGETQYF
TRBJ1-2 | . | 12 | TRBV28 | . | TGTGCCAGCAGTTTCCCCGGGGGTGGTGACACCTTC | CASSFPGGGDTF
TRBJ1-2 | TRBD1 | 15 | TRBV19 | . | TGTGCCAGTAAGGGGACAGGGGGCGCTTCTTGGGGCTACACCTTC | CASKGTGGASWGYTF
TRBJ1-2 | TRBD1 | 17 | TRBV7-3 | . | TGTGCCAGCAGCTTATTTCGACCGGGACAGGGGTACTATGGCTACACCTTC | CASSLFRPGQGYYGYTF
TRBJ1-2 | . | 13 | TRBV10-2 | . | TGCGCCAGCAGTCCAGGGGATCGGAGTGGCTACACCTTC | CASSPGDRSGYTF
TRBJ2-3 | TRBD2 | 19 | TRBV2 | . | TGTGCCAGCAGTGGCCCTACCGGGACTAGCGGGGGGGCAGGGGATACGCAGTATTTT | CASSGPTGTSGGAGDTQYF
TRBJ1-5 | TRBD1 | 15 | TRBV28 | . | TGTGCCAGCAGACCGACAGGGGTCCCCAATCAGCCCCAGCATTTT | CASRPTGVPNQPQHF
TRBJ1-2 | . | 13 | TRBV5-1 | . | TGCGCCAGCAGCTTAGAGAGGAGCTATGGCTACACCTTC | CASSLERSYGYTF
TRBJ1-4 | TRBD1 | 15 | TRBV11-2 | few | TGTGCCAGCAGCCTACCGGGACAGGGAAATGAAAAACTGTTTTTT | CASSLPGQGNEKLFF
TRBJ2-2 | TRBD2 | 16 | TRBV4-1 | once | TGCGCCAGCAGCCATGGAGCGGGGGGGCTTACCGGGGAGCTGTTTTTT | CASSHGAGGLTGELFF
TRBJ2-3 | TRBD1 | 16 | TRBV6-6 | . | TGTGCCAGCAGTTACTCTGAGGGGGCGCAGCCAGATACGCAGTATTTT | CASSYSEGAQPDTQYF
TRBJ1-2 | . | 15 | TRBV7-9 | . | TGTGCCAGCAGCTTAGTGCGGGGCGCGGACTATGGCTACACCTTC | CASSLVRGADYGYTF
TRBJ1-4 | . | 13 | TRBV6-5 | . | TGTGCCACCTCGTGGGGCCCTAATGAAAAACTGTTTTTT | CATSWGPNEKLFF
TRBJ1-3 | . | 17 | TRBV7-9 | . | TGTGCCAGCAGACTTCCTCCTTCGCAGGGGTTGGTAAACACCATATATTTT | CASRLPPSQGLVNTIYF
TRBJ1-1 | TRBD1 | 16 | TRBV9 | . | TGTGCCAGCAGCCGCAGGGCCGGGACAGAGAACACTGAAGCTTTCTTT | CASSRRAGTENTEAFF
TRBJ1-6 | . | 15 | TRBV4-3 | . | TGCGCCAGCAGCCAAGATCAGGGACTAAATTCACCCCTCCACTTT | CASSQDQGLNSPLHF
TRBJ2-3 | TRBD2 | 17 | TRBV29-1 | . | TGCAGCGTCGCTCGAGGCCAGAGACTAGCGGGGGTAGATACGCAGTATTTT | CSVARGQRLAGVDTQYF
TRBJ2-2 | . | 13 | TRBV3-1/TRBV3-2 | . | TGTGCCAGCAGCCTTATCAGTGGTGGGGAGCTGTTTTTT | CASSLISGGELFF
TRBJ1-5 | . | 13 | TRBV9 | . | TGTGCCAGCAGCGTAACGGGGAATCAGCCCCAGCATTTT | CASSVTGNQPQHF
TRBJ1-5 | . | 14 | TRBV3-1/TRBV3-2 | . | TGTGCCAGCAGCCAAGCGGGTGGCAATCAGCCCCAGCATTTT | CASSQAGGNQPQHF
TRBJ2-1 | . | 14 | TRBV5-1 | few | TGCGCCAGCAGCTTGGACAGGTCCTACAATGAGCAGTTCTTC | CASSLDRSYNEQFF
TRBJ1-2 | . | 14 | TRBV5-1 | . | TGCGCCAGCAGCGCCTCCGGGTCCCGCTATGGCTACACCTTC | CASSASGSRYGYTF
TRBJ2-3 | . | 12 | TRBV4-1 | . | TGCGCCAGCAGCCAAGAGGGCTATACGCAGTATTTT | CASSQEGYTQYF
TRBJ2-1 | . | 12 | TRBV11-3 | once | TGTGCCAGCAGCTTAGTACTTGAAGATCAGTTCTTC | CASSLVLEDQFF
TRBJ1-5 | . | 15 | TRBV7-8 | . | TGTGCCAGCAGCTCAGGGGTAGATAGCAATCAGCCCCAGCATTTT | CASSSGVDSNQPQHF
TRBJ2-1 | TRBD2 | 14 | TRBV3-1/TRBV3-2 | . | TGTGCCAGCAGACGGGCGGGGGGTCTCAATGAGCAGTTCTTC | CASRRAGGLNEQFF
TRBJ2-1 | TRBD2 | 20 | TRBV18 | . | TGTGCCAGCTCACCACGCGGACTAGCGGGGGGGTATGAAATCCGCAATGAGCAGTTCTTC | CASSPRGLAGGYEIRNEQFF
TRBJ1-6 | . | 18 | TRBV21-1 | . | TGTGCCAGCAGCGACCGGGACAGATCGTCTAAATATAATTCACCCCTCCACTTT | CASSDRDRSSKYNSPLHF
TRBJ2-7 | . | 14 | TRBV3-1/TRBV3-2 | . | TGTGCCAGCAGCCAATTTAAGCCTCCCTACGAGCAGTACTTC | CASSQFKPPYEQYF
TRBJ1-5 | . | 15 | TRBV5-8 | . | TGTGCCAGCAGCTTGGGGGGGCAATCATATCAGCCCCAGCATTTT | CASSLGGQSYQPQHF
TRBJ1-3 | . | 22 | TRBV10-3 | . | TGTGCCATCAGTGAGTCCCCGGTTTTGGCGGGTCATAGCGTGGAGAGGGGAAACACCATATATTTT | CAISESPVLAGHSVERGNTIYF
TRBJ1-2 | TRBD1 | 14 | TRBV6-2/TRBV6-3 | . | TGTGCCAGCAGTGGGACGACAGGGGACTATGGCTACACCTTC | CASSGTTGDYGYTF
TRBJ2-1 | . | 19 | TRBV7-3 | . | TGTGCCAGCAGCTTAAACGGGGGGCCTTCCGTCATTTCCTACAATGAGCAGTTCTTC | CASSLNGGPSVISYNEQFF
TRBJ1-1 | TRBD1 | 14 | TRBV4-2 | . | TGTGCCAGCAGCCCCCGCTGGGACAGAAGAGAAGCTTTCTTT | CASSPRWDRREAFF
TRBJ1-5 | TRBD1 | 16 | TRBV19 | . | TGTGCCAGTAGTAACTACCGGGACAGGGGTGGTCAGCCCCAGCATTTT | CASSNYRDRGGQPQHF
TRBJ2-5 | . | 15 | TRBV7-9 | . | TGTGCCAGCAGCCTAGCAACAGGGTACGGAGAGACCCAGTACTTC | CASSLATGYGETQYF
TRBJ1-1 | . | 16 | TRBV5-4 | . | TGTGCCAGCAGCCCCATTCGTGTCAGGGGCTCCACTGAAGCTTTCTTT | CASSPIRVRGSTEAFF
TRBJ1-1 | . | 15 | TRBV7-9 | . | TGTGCCAGCAGCTTCCCGGTCGCGAGGAACACTGAAGCTTTCTTT | CASSFPVARNTEAFF
TRBJ1-4 | . | 15 | TRBV5-8 | . | TGTGCCAGCAGCTTGGAACCAGGGGAGAATGAAAAACTGTTTTTT | CASSLEPGENEKLFF
TRBJ1-2 | TRBD1 | 12 | TRBV27 | . | TGTGCCAGCGCTGACAGGGTTGATGGCTACACCTTC | CASADRVDGYTF
TRBJ1-2 | TRBD1 | 14 | TRBV5-4 | . | TGTGCCAGCAGCCAAGTGGACAGGGGGAGTGGCTACACCTTC | CASSQVDRGSGYTF
TRBJ1-1 | TRBD1 | 13 | TRBV7-2 | . | TGTGCCAGCAGCTCAGCCAGGGGGCGTGGAGCTTTCTTT | CASSSARGRGAFF
TRBJ1-4 | TRBD1 | 15 | TRBV5-1 | once | TGCGCCAGCAGGCCGACAGGGCATGCTAATGAAAAACTGTTTTTT | CASRPTGHANEKLFF
TRBJ1-2 | . | 16 | TRBV4-3 | . | TGCGCCAGCAGCCAAGATTTTGTGTCAATGGCCTATGGCTACACCTTC | CASSQDFVSMAYGYTF
TRBJ1-3 | TRBD1 | 14 | TRBV4-1 | . | TGCGCCAGCAGCCAAGCGGACAGGAAAAACACCATATATTTT | CASSQADRKNTIYF
TRBJ1-4 | . | 16 | TRBV7-6 | . | TGTGCCAGCAGCTCCAGGGGAAGTGGGACTAATGAAAAACTGTTTTTT | CASSSRGSGTNEKLFF
TRBJ1-2 | . | 15 | TRBV10-3 | . | TGTGCCATCAGTGAGTCAGCAGGGTCATACTATGGCTACACCTTC | CAISESAGSYYGYTF
TRBJ2-2 | TRBD2 | 15 | TRBV6-6 | . | TGTGCCAGCAGGATTAGCGGGGGGATCACCGGGGAGCTGTTTTTT | CASRISGGITGELFF
TRBJ2-7 | TRBD2 | 14 | TRBV19 | . | TGTGCCAGTAGTCTCCGGGTAGCGGGGTACGAGCAGTACTTC | CASSLRVAGYEQYF
TRBJ1-6 | TRBD1 | 13 | TRBV29-1 | . | TGCAGCGTTCGTGACCAGGGGGGTTCACCCCTCCACTTT | CSVRDQGGSPLHF
TRBJ1-5 | . | 19 | TRBV4-3 | few | TGCGCCAGCAGCCAAGATAGGGCGTTACGGGGAGGAGCAGAGCAGCCCCAGCATTTT | CASSQDRALRGGAEQPQHF
TRBJ2-5 | TRBD1 | 12 | TRBV9 | . | TGTGCCAGCAGCGTAGCTACAGGGGACCAGTACTTC | CASSVATGDQYF
TRBJ2-7 | TRBD1 | 14 | TRBV5-1 | . | TGCGCCAGCAGCTTGGGACAGGGAATCTACGAGCAGTACTTC | CASSLGQGIYEQYF
TRBJ1-5 | TRBD1 | 15 | TRBV6-2/TRBV6-3 | . | TGTGCCAGCAGTCCCCGGGACAGAGGTCTAGAGCCCCAGCATTTT | CASSPRDRGLEPQHF